Listed below are T cell receptor beta chains from one sample, sequenced in a study of blood T cell repertoires in COVID-19. Sequenced by immunoSEQ multiplex PCR; TCRdb stores in-frame clones only, minus some. In the table there are around 370,000 clones, around nine tenths of which are singletons. Sequencing was performed on PBMCs or T cells enriched from blood (not recorded which). The receptors here all came from a woman between 18 and 29 years old who had recovered from COVID-19. CDR3s include the opening cysteine and the closing phenylalanine or tryptophan. The order of the fields is clone size, J gene, V gene, D gene, CDR3 protein, CDR3 DNA. A D gene is named only where the DNA matches it firmly. Expanded clones get a size class; other rows say once, few or many, or leave the size out.

>-|TRBJ1-1|TRBV4-3|-
CASSQVGGTEAFF
TGCGCCAGCAGCCAAGTCGGGGGGACTGAAGCTTTCTTT
>-|TRBJ2-6|TRBV5-8|-
CASSLAPQGTGANVLTF
TGTGCCAGCAGCTTGGCCCCCCAGGGAACCGGGGCCAACGTCCTGACTTTC
>few|TRBJ1-2|TRBV6-5|TRBD1
CASGQRDRDHYGYTF
TGTGCCAGCGGGCAACGGGACAGGGACCACTATGGCTACACCTTC
>-|TRBJ1-1|TRBV12-3/TRBV12-4|-
CASILGRNTEAFF
TGTGCCAGCATTCTTGGGAGGAACACTGAAGCTTTCTTT
>-|TRBJ2-7|TRBV10-1|-
CASSESKYGGGLPYEQYF
TGCGCCAGCAGTGAGTCGAAATATGGAGGGGGACTACCCTACGAGCAGTACTTC
>-|TRBJ1-2|TRBV27|-
CASSFRTDSYGYTF
TGTGCCAGCAGTTTCCGGACAGATTCGTATGGCTACACCTTC
>-|TRBJ1-1|TRBV30|TRBD1
CAWSGTGIMNTEAFF
TGTGCCTGGAGTGGGACAGGGATAATGAACACTGAAGCTTTCTTT
>-|TRBJ2-7|TRBV18|TRBD2
CASSPPIGGGNSYEQYF
TGTGCCAGCTCACCACCCATCGGCGGGGGGAACTCCTACGAGCAGTACTTC
>-|TRBJ2-7|TRBV6-5|TRBD1
CASSPRDRGLYEQYF
TGTGCCAGCAGTCCACGGGACAGGGGTCTCTACGAGCAGTACTTC
>-|TRBJ2-7|TRBV9|TRBD1
CASSRGGQGSHEQYF
TGTGCCAGCAGCCGCGGGGGACAGGGGTCCCACGAGCAGTACTTC
>-|TRBJ2-1|TRBV5-1|TRBD2
CASSPSGTSSNEQFF
TGCGCCAGCAGCCCCTCGGGGACTAGCAGCAATGAGCAGTTCTTC
>-|TRBJ2-3|TRBV30|TRBD2
CAWSVRGGTDTQYF
TGTGCCTGGAGTGTGCGGGGGGGCACAGATACGCAGTATTTT
>-|TRBJ1-2|TRBV19|TRBD1
CASILSESLDRGRGGYTF
TGTGCCAGTATTCTATCCGAATCCCTCGACAGGGGGCGCGGTGGCTACACCTTC
>once|TRBJ2-1|TRBV12-3/TRBV12-4|-
CASSLLVDEQFF
TGTGCCAGCAGCTTATTAGTAGATGAGCAGTTCTTC
>once|TRBJ1-1|TRBV11-2|TRBD1
CASSITGGTEAFF
TGTGCCAGCAGCATCACAGGGGGAACTGAAGCTTTCTTT
>-|TRBJ2-2|TRBV11-2|TRBD2
CASSFGTSGPNTGELFF
TGTGCCAGCAGCTTCGGGACTAGCGGGCCGAACACCGGGGAGCTGTTTTTT
>-|TRBJ1-5|TRBV6-4|-
CASSDEGGSNQPQHF
TGTGCCAGCAGTGACGAGGGGGGGAGCAATCAGCCCCAGCATTTT
>-|TRBJ1-1|TRBV5-4|TRBD1
CASSLAEGAYTEAFF
TGTGCCAGCAGCTTGGCCGAGGGGGCGTACACTGAAGCTTTCTTT
>-|TRBJ2-3|TRBV6-5|-
CASILSVRATQYF
TGTGCCAGCATTTTGTCCGTCCGAGCAACGCAGTATTTT
>-|TRBJ1-5|TRBV6-5|TRBD1
CASRRQGAGNQPQHF
TGTGCCAGCAGACGACAGGGGGCTGGGAATCAGCCCCAGCATTTT
>-|TRBJ1-1|TRBV19|-
CASSPRGWNTEAFF
TGTGCCAGTAGTCCCAGGGGTTGGAACACTGAAGCTTTCTTT
>-|TRBJ1-1|TRBV18|-
CASSPQGVNTEAFF
TGTGCCAGCTCACCCCAAGGGGTGAACACTGAAGCTTTCTTT